What follows describes a single T cell receptor beta chain. 13 Jbeta primers and 60 Vbeta primers were used for the PCR. Profiled with immunoSEQ multiplex PCR; TCRdb holds only in-frame clones, not every one. The sample shows roughly 170,000 clones, 65% to 75% of them seen only once. This record comes from a study of cytomegalovirus exposure and HLA in healthy donors. Sequencing was carried out using PBMCs. This TCR derives from a girl aged 5 to 17 in good health and CMV-seronegative.

The CDR3 protein is CASSLPGQGFYEQYF. The DNA of the CDR3 is TGCGCCAGCAGCTTACCGGGACAGGGGTTCTACGAGCAGTACTTC. This chain connects TRBV5-1 to TRBJ2-5; 10 positions match TRBD1. The J call may be wrong; the DNA end is better matched by TRBJ2-7. The CDR3 extends over 15 amino acids. CDR1 is SGHRS, CDR2 YFSETQ, per germline.